These 12 T cell receptor beta chains originate from one sample sequenced in a study of blood T cell repertoires in COVID-19. The method was immunoSEQ multiplex PCR; TCRdb's version includes in-frame clones alone and lacks a portion of them. This table has 110,000 or so clones, around 85% appearing once. Sequenced input: peripheral blood. The receptors were gathered from a human donor in a cohort sampled during active COVID-19.

V is TRBV4-1 and J is TRBJ1-2; 7 bases are a match to TRBD1. There are 14 residues in the CDR3. CDR1 and CDR2 from the germline V gene are MGHRA and YSYEKL. J lost 9 bases, V lost 0 bases, and 7 bases had no gene match. Here the CDR3 DNA reads TGCGCCAGCAGCCAAGAAGGGGGCCTTTATCGCTACACCTTC. This sequence encodes CASSQEGGLYRYTF.

Points on this clone: Other DNA sequences in this specimen translate into the identical CDR3. The gene calls are TRBV12-3 or TRBV12-4 and TRBJ2-7, with D perhaps TRBD2 (5 bases). This CDR3 is 13 amino acids long. V shed 3 bases and J shed 3 bases, with 9 bases lying between them. CDR3 in DNA: TGTGCCAGCAGTTTTTCCCGGGACTACGAGCAGTACTTC. It is translated as CASSFSRDYEQYF.

The chain recombines TRBV7-9 with TRBJ2-5; 10 bases map to TRBD2. The V gene end was trimmed by 7 bases and the J gene end by 2 bases; junction bases not matched to a gene: 4. CDR3 size: 14 residues. Germline CDR1 reads SEHNR; CDR2 reads FQNEAQ (reference sequence). CDR3 sequence: CASIPGLAQETQYF. The CDR3 DNA sequence: TGTGCCAGCATCCCGGGACTAGCGCAAGAGACCCAGTACTTC. Filled out from reference TRBV7-9 and TRBJ2-5, the complete variable domain reads DTGVSQNPRHKITKRGQNVTFRCDPISEHNRLYWYRQTLGQGPEFLTYFQNEAQLEKSRLLSDRFSAERPKGSFSTLEIQRTEQGDSAMYLCASIPGLAQETQYFGPGTRLLVL.

This chain connects TRBV21-1 to TRBJ2-5; the D segment call TRBD2 is taken from the table without a DNA check. TRBV21-1 constitutes a pseudogene. The length of the CDR3 is 18 residues. DNA of the CDR3: TGTGCCAGCAGCGATACTAGCGGGGGCTGTCCCTACCAAGAGACCCAGTACTTC. Its protein product is CASSDTSGGCPYQETQYF.

The chain carries TRBV6-6 and TRBJ2-1; D not certain. The CDR3 has 14 residues. CDR1 is MNHNY and CDR2 is SVGAGI in the germline V gene (reference sequence). V was shortened by 6 bases and J by 1 base, with 10 bases between the two germline ends. CDR3 DNA sequence: TGTGCCAGCAGAACGACACCTTCCTACAATGAGCAGTTCTTC. It codes for CASRTTPSYNEQFF.

The V and J genes are TRBV10-2 and TRBJ1-5, with D possibly matching TRBD1 (6 bases). Germline V CDR1 and CDR2: WSHSY, SAAADI. The CDR3 loop spans 15 amino acids. The V and J ends lost 5 bases and 5 bases respectively, with 16 bases between them. The CDR3 protein is CASSPSRTVHQPQHF. The CDR3 DNA sequence: TGCGCCAGCAGTCCCAGCCGGACAGTCCATCAGCCCCAGCATTTT.

The J gene is TRBJ2-7, the V gene TRBV7-2; no clear D. The CDR3 has 13 residues. The V end was cut by 1 base, the J end by 3 bases, with 7 bases between. Germline assignment: CDR1 SGHTA and CDR2 FQGNSA. The CDR3 region is CASSLEWSYEQYF. Written as DNA, the CDR3 is TGTGCCAGCAGCTTAGAGTGGAGCTACGAGCAGTACTTC.

V is TRBV28 and J is TRBJ1-2, with 9 nucleotides matching TRBD1. The junction had 13 bases not matched to a gene; V was cut back by 5 bases and J by 12 bases. The CDR3 sequence is 14 residues long. Germline V gene data show CDR1 as MDHEN and CDR2 as SYDVKM. CDR3 bases: TGTGCCAGCAGTCTTCCGGGACAGGGTTTTGTCCACACCTTC. Protein: CASSLPGQGFVHTF.

This clone has just one count. This rearrangement joins TRBV9 to TRBJ1-3; D is undetermined. There are 17 residues in the CDR3. Germline V lookup: CDR1 SGDLS, CDR2 YYNGEE. The germline V and J ends were trimmed by 0 bases and 2 bases, with 15 bases remaining between them. CDR3: CASSVATGGFAGNTIYF. The CDR3, as DNA: TGTGCCAGCAGCGTAGCTACGGGAGGGTTCGCTGGAAACACCATATATTTT.

The chain joins TRBV6-5 to TRBJ2-2; TRBD1 might be the D (6 bases). Trimming left V 7 bases short and J 1 base short, with 10 bases between. Germline values: CDR1 MNHEY, CDR2 SVGAGI. The CDR3 runs 14 residues. CDR3 DNA: TGTGCCAGCAAAAACAGGGAGAACACCGGGGAGCTGTTTTTT. Its translation: CASKNRENTGELFF.

The count of this clone is one. The chain has TRBV10-3 and TRBJ2-6; 9 positions agree with TRBD1. J gave up 0 bases and V 4 bases, and 4 bases lay outside the gene matches. This CDR3 has 17 amino acids. Per germline, CDR1 ENHRY and CDR2 SYGVKD. The CDR3 coding sequence is TGTGCCATCAGTGGGACAGGGGAAGGCTCTGGGGCCAACGTCCTGACTTTC. Its translation is CAISGTGEGSGANVLTF.

The chain employs TRBV13 and TRBJ2-3, with 8 bases identical to TRBD1. The ends lost 5 bases at V and 5 bases at J; junction bases unmatched: 6. The CDR3 contains 14 residues. CDR1 and CDR2 (germline): PRHDT, FYEKMQ (reference sequence). The CDR3 region has the DNA TGTGCCAGCAGCACCAGGGGGCGCGTAGATACGCAGTATTTT. The encoded protein is CASSTRGRVDTQYF. The full variable domain, in which reference TRBV13 and TRBJ2-3 provide the parts outside the CDR3, is AAGVIQSPRHLIKEKRETATLKCYPIPRHDTVYWYQQGPGQDPQFLISFYEKMQSDKGSIPDRFSAQQFSDYHSELNMSSLELGDSALYFCASSTRGRVDTQYFGPGTRLTVL.